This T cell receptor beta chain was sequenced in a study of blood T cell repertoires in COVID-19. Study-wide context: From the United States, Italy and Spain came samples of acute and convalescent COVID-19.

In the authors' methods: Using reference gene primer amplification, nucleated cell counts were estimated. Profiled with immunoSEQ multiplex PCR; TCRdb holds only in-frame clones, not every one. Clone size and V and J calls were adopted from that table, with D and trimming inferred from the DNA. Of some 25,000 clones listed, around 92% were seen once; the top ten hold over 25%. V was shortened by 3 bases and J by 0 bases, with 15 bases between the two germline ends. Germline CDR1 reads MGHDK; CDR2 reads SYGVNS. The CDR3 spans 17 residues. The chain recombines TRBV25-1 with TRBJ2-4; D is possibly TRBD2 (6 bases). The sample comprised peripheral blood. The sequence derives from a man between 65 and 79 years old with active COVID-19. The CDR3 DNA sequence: TGTGCCAGCAGTGAGGGGACTGGATCACTAGCCAAAAACATTCAGTACTTC. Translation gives CASSEGTGSLAKNIQYF.